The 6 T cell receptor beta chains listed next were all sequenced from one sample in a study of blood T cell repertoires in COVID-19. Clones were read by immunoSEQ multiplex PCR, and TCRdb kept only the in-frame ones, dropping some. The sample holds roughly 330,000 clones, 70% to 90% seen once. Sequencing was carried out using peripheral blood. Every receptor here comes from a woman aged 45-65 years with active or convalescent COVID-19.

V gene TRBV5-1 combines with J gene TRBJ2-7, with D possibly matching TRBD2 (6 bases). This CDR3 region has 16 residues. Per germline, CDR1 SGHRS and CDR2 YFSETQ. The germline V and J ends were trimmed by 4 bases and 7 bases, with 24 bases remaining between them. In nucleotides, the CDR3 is TGCGCCAGCAGCCAGGTCCCAGTGGGGGGAAGATATGAGCAGTACTTC. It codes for CASSQVPVGGRYEQYF.

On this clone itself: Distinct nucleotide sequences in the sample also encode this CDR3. The DNA for the CDR3 is TGTGCCAGCAGCTCCGGGACAGGGTCGTACAATGAGCAGTTCTTC. This codes for CASSSGTGSYNEQFF. This chain joins TRBV7-2 and TRBJ2-1, with TRBD1 matching 9 bases. Trimming cost V 4 bases and J 4 bases; bases outside gene matches: 5. The germline gives CDR1 SGHTA, CDR2 FQGNSA. The CDR3 has 15 amino acids.

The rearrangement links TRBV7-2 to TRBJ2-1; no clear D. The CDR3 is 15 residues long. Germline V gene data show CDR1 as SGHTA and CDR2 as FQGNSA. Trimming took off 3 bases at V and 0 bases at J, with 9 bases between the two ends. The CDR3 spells CASSFAPSSYNEQFF. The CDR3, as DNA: TGTGCCAGCAGCTTTGCCCCGAGCTCCTACAATGAGCAGTTCTTC.

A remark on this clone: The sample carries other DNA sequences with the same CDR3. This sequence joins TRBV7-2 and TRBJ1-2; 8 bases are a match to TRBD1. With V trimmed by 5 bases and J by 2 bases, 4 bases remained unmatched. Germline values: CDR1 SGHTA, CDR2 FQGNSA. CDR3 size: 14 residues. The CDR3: CASSPGDRNYGYTF. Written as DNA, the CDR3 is TGTGCCAGCAGCCCTGGGGACAGGAACTATGGCTACACCTTC.

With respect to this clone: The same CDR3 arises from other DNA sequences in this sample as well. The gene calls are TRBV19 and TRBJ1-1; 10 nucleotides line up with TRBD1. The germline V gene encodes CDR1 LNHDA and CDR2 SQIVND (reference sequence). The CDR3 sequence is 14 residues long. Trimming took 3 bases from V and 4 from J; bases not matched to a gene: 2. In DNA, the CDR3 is TGTGCCAGTAGTATCGGACAGGGGGGCACTGAAGCTTTCTTT. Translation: CASSIGQGGTEAFF.

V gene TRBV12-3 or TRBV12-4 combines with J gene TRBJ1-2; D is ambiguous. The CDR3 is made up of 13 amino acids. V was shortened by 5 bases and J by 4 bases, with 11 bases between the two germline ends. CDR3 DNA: TGTGCCAGCAGTCCCTCGTTTTCCTATGGCTACACCTTC. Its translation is CASSPSFSYGYTF.